This is a list of T cell receptor beta chains from one sample in a study of OX40 agonist ivuxolimab in advanced cancers. Clones were read by immunoSEQ multiplex PCR, and TCRdb kept only the in-frame ones, dropping some. The sample has approximately 23,000 clones, over 70% seen once; the top ten hold 36%. Sequenced material: CD4+ or CD8+ T cells sorted from blood, taken in a trial of the OX40 agonist ivuxolimab. These receptor sequences come from an adult with an advanced solid tumor such as melanoma, head and neck, liver or kidney cancer. The CDR3 runs from the conserved cysteine through the conserved F or W. The D gene is left open where the match is weak. Size tells how often a clone was seen (once, few, many) or the class of an expanded clone, and some rows leave it out.

d_call: TRBD1
j_call: TRBJ1-2
v_call: TRBV7-3
clone_size: -
cdr3_nt: TGTGCCAGCAGCTTATCCGGACAGGGTGACTATGGCTACACCTTC
cdr3_aa: CASSLSGQGDYGYTF

d_call: -
j_call: TRBJ2-2
v_call: TRBV27
clone_size: -
cdr3_nt: TGTGCCAGCAGTTTAGGGACCCAGAACACCGGGGAGCTGTTTTTT
cdr3_aa: CASSLGTQNTGELFF

d_call: -
j_call: TRBJ1-5
v_call: TRBV27
clone_size: once
cdr3_nt: TGTGCCAGCAGACTCACAGGGTCTAATCAGCCCCAGCATTTT
cdr3_aa: CASRLTGSNQPQHF

d_call: -
j_call: TRBJ2-3
v_call: TRBV9
clone_size: -
cdr3_nt: TGTGCCAGCAGCCCCATACAGGGAATAATGGATACGCAGTATTTT
cdr3_aa: CASSPIQGIMDTQYF

d_call: -
j_call: TRBJ2-7
v_call: TRBV30
clone_size: few
cdr3_nt: TGTGCCTGGAGTGTAATGGAGGTCGAGCAGTACTTC
cdr3_aa: CAWSVMEVEQYF

d_call: -
j_call: TRBJ2-7
v_call: TRBV9
clone_size: -
cdr3_nt: TGTGCCAGCAGCATAGGACCCAACTACGAGCAGTACTTC
cdr3_aa: CASSIGPNYEQYF

d_call: -
j_call: TRBJ2-5
v_call: TRBV15
clone_size: -
cdr3_nt: TGTGCCACCAGCAGAGGGGCCGACTGGGGACTGATCGAAGAGACCCAGTACTTC
cdr3_aa: CATSRGADWGLIEETQYF

d_call: -
j_call: TRBJ2-1
v_call: TRBV15
clone_size: -
cdr3_nt: TGTGCCACCAGCAGACAGGGATCAGCCTACAATGAGCAGTTCTTC
cdr3_aa: CATSRQGSAYNEQFF

d_call: -
j_call: TRBJ2-3
v_call: TRBV5-1
clone_size: -
cdr3_nt: TGCGCCAGCAGCCCGGGGAACACAGATACGCAGTATTTT
cdr3_aa: CASSPGNTDTQYF

d_call: -
j_call: TRBJ1-1
v_call: TRBV30
clone_size: once
cdr3_nt: TGTGCCTGGAGTAGGGGCCCCGACACTGAAGCTTTCTTT
cdr3_aa: CAWSRGPDTEAFF

d_call: -
j_call: TRBJ1-4
v_call: TRBV9
clone_size: -
cdr3_nt: TGTGCCAGCCAACCGGGGGCAGCAACTAATGAAAAACTGTTTTTT
cdr3_aa: CASQPGAATNEKLFF

d_call: -
j_call: TRBJ2-6
v_call: TRBV5-6
clone_size: -
cdr3_nt: TGTGCCAGCAGCTTGCCATACTCTGGGGCCAACGTCCTGACTTTC
cdr3_aa: CASSLPYSGANVLTF

d_call: TRBD2
j_call: TRBJ2-5
v_call: TRBV4-1
clone_size: -
cdr3_nt: TGCGCCAGCAGCCTAGGGGAGGGGGAGACCCAGTACTTC
cdr3_aa: CASSLGEGETQYF